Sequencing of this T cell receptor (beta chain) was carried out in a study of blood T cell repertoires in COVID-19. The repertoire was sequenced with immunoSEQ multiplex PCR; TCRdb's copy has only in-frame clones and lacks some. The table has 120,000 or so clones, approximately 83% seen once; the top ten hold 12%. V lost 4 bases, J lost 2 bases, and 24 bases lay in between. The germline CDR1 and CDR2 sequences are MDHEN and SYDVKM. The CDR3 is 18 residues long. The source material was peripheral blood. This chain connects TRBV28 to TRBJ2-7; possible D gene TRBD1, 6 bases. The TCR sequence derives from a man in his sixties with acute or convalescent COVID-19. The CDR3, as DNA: TGTGCCAGCAGTTCCCCCCAGGGGTTGGCAGGGTACACCTACGAGCAGTACTTC. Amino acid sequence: CASSSPQGLAGYTYEQYF. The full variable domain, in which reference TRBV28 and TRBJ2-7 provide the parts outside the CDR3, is DVKVTQSSRYLVKRTGEKVFLECVQDMDHENMFWYRQDPGLGLRLIYFSYDVKMKEKGDIPEGYSVSREKKERFSLILESASTNQTSMYLCASSSPQGLAGYTYEQYFGPGTRLTVT.